A selection of T cell receptor beta chains follows, all from one sample in a study of radiotherapy plus CTLA-4 blockade in lung cancer. Repertoires were generated with immunoSEQ multiplex PCR, while TCRdb's copy carries only in-frame clones and drops some. Of over 10,000 clones listed, 84% were seen once; the top ten hold about 31%. The sequencing used peripheral blood, collected from a patient treated with radiotherapy plus ipilimumab. The receptor source for this set is a human donor with non-small cell lung cancer that progressed on radiotherapy plus ipilimumab. Each CDR3 is given with its conserved first and last residue. Each record gives: V gene, J gene, D gene, clone size, CDR3 DNA, CDR3 protein. A D gene is named only where the DNA matches it firmly. For some rows the clone size is stated as once, few or many, or as a class when expanded; others skip it.

v_call: TRBV7-2; j_call: TRBJ1-2; d_call: -; clone_size: -; cdr3_nt: TGTGCCAGCAGCTTAGGGTTAGGGAATTTTGGCTACACCTTC; cdr3_aa: CASSLGLGNFGYTF
v_call: TRBV6-9; j_call: TRBJ2-7; d_call: -; clone_size: -; cdr3_nt: TGTGCCAGCAGTTACAGGCGGGACAACTCCTACGAGCAGTACTTC; cdr3_aa: CASSYRRDNSYEQYF
v_call: TRBV21-1; j_call: TRBJ1-4; d_call: -; clone_size: -; cdr3_nt: TGTGCCAGTGGGCCAGATGCAACTAATGAAAAACTGTTTTTT; cdr3_aa: CASGPDATNEKLFF
v_call: TRBV5-1; j_call: TRBJ1-4; d_call: TRBD1; clone_size: -; cdr3_nt: TGCGCCAGCAGCCCCGGGACAGGGTGGGATGAAAAACTGTTTTTT; cdr3_aa: CASSPGTGWDEKLFF
v_call: TRBV7-9; j_call: TRBJ1-4; d_call: -; clone_size: -; cdr3_nt: TGTGCCAGCAAGACAGCAACTAATGAAAAACTGTTTTTT; cdr3_aa: CASKTATNEKLFF
v_call: TRBV9; j_call: TRBJ2-3; d_call: -; clone_size: -; cdr3_nt: TGTGCCAGCAGCGTAGGTGTTGGGACTAGCACAGATACGCAGTATTTT; cdr3_aa: CASSVGVGTSTDTQYF
v_call: TRBV6-6; j_call: TRBJ1-3; d_call: -; clone_size: -; cdr3_nt: TGTGCCAGCAGTTCGTCCCACCCAGCCACTGGAAACACCATATATTTT; cdr3_aa: CASSSSHPATGNTIYF
v_call: TRBV28; j_call: TRBJ1-4; d_call: TRBD1; clone_size: -; cdr3_nt: TGTGCCAGCAGTTCCGGACAGGCCCTTAATGAAAAACTGTTTTTT; cdr3_aa: CASSSGQALNEKLFF
v_call: TRBV5-6; j_call: TRBJ1-1; d_call: -; clone_size: -; cdr3_nt: TGTGCCAGCAGCTTGCGGGGGCGCGTCACTGAAGCTTTCTTT; cdr3_aa: CASSLRGRVTEAFF
v_call: TRBV7-9; j_call: TRBJ2-2; d_call: TRBD2; clone_size: -; cdr3_nt: TGTGCCAGCAGCCGTCCCCCGGGACTAGCGGGGGGCTTTACCGGGGAGCTGTTTTTT; cdr3_aa: CASSRPPGLAGGFTGELFF
v_call: TRBV19; j_call: TRBJ2-1; d_call: -; clone_size: few; cdr3_nt: TGTGCCAGTAGTCCGCAGGGGGGTGAGCAGTTCTTC; cdr3_aa: CASSPQGGEQFF
v_call: TRBV5-1; j_call: TRBJ1-2; d_call: TRBD1; clone_size: -; cdr3_nt: TGCGCCAGCAGCTCCAGCGGGACAGGGCTTGGGTATGGCTACACCTTC; cdr3_aa: CASSSSGTGLGYGYTF
v_call: TRBV6-1; j_call: TRBJ1-2; d_call: -; clone_size: -; cdr3_nt: TGTGCCAGCAGTAGAACAGACCGGGGCTATGGCTACACCTTC; cdr3_aa: CASSRTDRGYGYTF
v_call: TRBV9; j_call: TRBJ2-7; d_call: TRBD2; clone_size: -; cdr3_nt: TGTGCCAGCAGCGTTGACGCCGGGGGGACGGGAGGCGAGCAGTACTTC; cdr3_aa: CASSVDAGGTGGEQYF
v_call: TRBV10-3; j_call: TRBJ1-1; d_call: -; clone_size: -; cdr3_nt: TGTGCCACGCGGGGGACAAATCATTTGAACACTGAAGCTTTCTTT; cdr3_aa: CATRGTNHLNTEAFF
v_call: TRBV5-1; j_call: TRBJ1-1; d_call: -; clone_size: -; cdr3_nt: TGCGCCAGCGGCCCGGGGACACGAAACACTGAAGCTTTCTTT; cdr3_aa: CASGPGTRNTEAFF
v_call: TRBV27; j_call: TRBJ2-1; d_call: TRBD2; clone_size: -; cdr3_nt: TGTGCCAGCAGTAGTGGCGGGGGGAGCTCCTACAATGAGCAGTTCTTC; cdr3_aa: CASSSGGGSSYNEQFF
v_call: TRBV6-1; j_call: TRBJ2-7; d_call: -; clone_size: few; cdr3_nt: TGTGCCAGCAGTTTCCGGAGAGGGGCGGGATACGAGCAGTACTTC; cdr3_aa: CASSFRRGAGYEQYF
v_call: TRBV9; j_call: TRBJ1-1; d_call: -; clone_size: -; cdr3_nt: TGTGCCAGCAGCGTAGTCGAGGGGAGGACTGAAGCTTTCTTT; cdr3_aa: CASSVVEGRTEAFF
v_call: TRBV19; j_call: TRBJ2-1; d_call: -; clone_size: -; cdr3_nt: TGTGCCAGTGGGAGCGACCGGGCCAGCCTTATCGATGAGCAGTTCTTC; cdr3_aa: CASGSDRASLIDEQFF
v_call: TRBV5-5; j_call: TRBJ2-7; d_call: TRBD2; clone_size: -; cdr3_nt: TGTGCCAGCAGCTCATCGACGAAAGCTAGCGGGGGGTACGAGCAGTACTTC; cdr3_aa: CASSSSTKASGGYEQYF
v_call: TRBV23-1; j_call: TRBJ1-4; d_call: -; clone_size: -; cdr3_nt: TGCGCCAGCAGTCAATCGGCCGTCGAGGGGGAACGGGAAAAACTGTTTTTT; cdr3_aa: CASSQSAVEGEREKLFF
v_call: TRBV28; j_call: TRBJ2-1; d_call: -; clone_size: -; cdr3_nt: TGTGCCAGCAGTTTATCGGAGTTCGGGGCAGGGGTTGAGAAGGAGCAGTTCTTC; cdr3_aa: CASSLSEFGAGVEKEQFF
v_call: TRBV11-2; j_call: TRBJ2-2; d_call: -; clone_size: -; cdr3_nt: TGTGCCAGCAGCCCCCTCAGGAGGGTGGAGCTGTTTTTT; cdr3_aa: CASSPLRRVELFF
v_call: TRBV4-2; j_call: TRBJ2-3; d_call: -; clone_size: -; cdr3_nt: TGTGCCAGCAGCCAAGATCCGGGGATAAGCACAGATACGCAGTATTTT; cdr3_aa: CASSQDPGISTDTQYF
v_call: TRBV6-1; j_call: TRBJ2-3; d_call: TRBD1; clone_size: -; cdr3_nt: TGTGCCAGCAGCACCTCGGGACAGGGCACAGATACGCAGTATTTT; cdr3_aa: CASSTSGQGTDTQYF
v_call: TRBV5-4; j_call: TRBJ1-3; d_call: -; clone_size: -; cdr3_nt: TGTGCCAGCAGCGCGCGCGGTCAGGGGCCCCCTGGAAACACCATATATTTT; cdr3_aa: CASSARGQGPPGNTIYF
v_call: TRBV9; j_call: TRBJ1-2; d_call: TRBD1; clone_size: -; cdr3_nt: TGTGCCAGCAGCGTAGCGCAGGGGGCAAGGTATGGCTACACCTTC; cdr3_aa: CASSVAQGARYGYTF
v_call: TRBV25-1; j_call: TRBJ1-2; d_call: -; clone_size: -; cdr3_nt: TGTGCCAGCAGTCTTTCGGCTAACTATGGCTACACCTTC; cdr3_aa: CASSLSANYGYTF
v_call: TRBV9; j_call: TRBJ1-2; d_call: -; clone_size: -; cdr3_nt: TGTGCCAGCAGCCCCTCCTCCCGGGTCTTACTTAACTATGGCTACACCTTC; cdr3_aa: CASSPSSRVLLNYGYTF
v_call: TRBV2; j_call: TRBJ1-5; d_call: -; clone_size: -; cdr3_nt: TGTGCCAGCAGTGGCCCCCGGACGGGGGGTCAGCCCCAGCATTTT; cdr3_aa: CASSGPRTGGQPQHF
v_call: TRBV7-9; j_call: TRBJ1-1; d_call: -; clone_size: -; cdr3_nt: TGTGCCAGCAGCTTACCAGGGCTCGGCACTGAAGCTTTCTTT; cdr3_aa: CASSLPGLGTEAFF
v_call: TRBV11-2; j_call: TRBJ1-2; d_call: TRBD1; clone_size: -; cdr3_nt: TGTGCCAGCAGCGGGGACAGGACCCTATATGGCTACACCTTC; cdr3_aa: CASSGDRTLYGYTF
v_call: TRBV11-2; j_call: TRBJ1-1; d_call: -; clone_size: -; cdr3_nt: TGTGCCAGCAGCTTAGGCGGGAACACTGAAGCTTTCTTT; cdr3_aa: CASSLGGNTEAFF
v_call: TRBV5-1; j_call: TRBJ2-7; d_call: -; clone_size: -; cdr3_nt: TGCGCCAGCAGCGACATCTCGGAGGAGCAGTACTTC; cdr3_aa: CASSDISEEQYF